The 32 T cell receptor beta chains presented below share a single source sample, sequenced in a study of T cell responses to AZD1222 COVID-19 vaccine. Clones were sequenced by immunoSEQ multiplex PCR, and TCRdb holds only the in-frame ones, with some missing. This sample carries some 98,000 clones, roughly 84% of them seen once, and the ten largest clones take about 14%. The specimen was peripheral blood, collected on day 0 of AZD1222 vaccination. These receptors were collected from an adult in good health.

The rearrangement uses TRBV25-1 and TRBJ2-1, with 14 nucleotides matching TRBD2. With 8 bases clipped from V and 4 bases from J, the junction kept 4 bases outside the gene matches. Germline V lookup: CDR1 MGHDK, CDR2 SYGVNS. The CDR3 consists of 15 residues. CDR3 amino acids: CASSRTSGGYNEQFF. The CDR3 DNA sequence: TGTGCCAGCTCTAGGACTAGCGGGGGGTACAATGAGCAGTTCTTC.

The rearrangement uses TRBV4-2 and TRBJ2-1; D is ambiguous. In germline, CDR1 is LGHNA, CDR2 YNFKEQ. V was shortened by 0 bases and J by 1 base, with 7 bases between the two germline ends. The CDR3 loop spans 15 amino acids. CDR3 nucleotide sequence: TGTGCCAGCAGCCAAGATGGGGATTCCTACAATGAGCAGTTCTTC. This translates into CASSQDGDSYNEQFF.

This clone showed up just a few times. This sequence joins TRBV5-5 and TRBJ2-2; no clear D. CDR1 and CDR2 from the germline V gene are SGHKS and YYEKEE (reference sequence). This CDR3 contains 13 residues. V was trimmed by 0 bases and J by 7 bases, leaving 7 bases between them. CDR3 DNA: TGTGCCAGCAGCTTGGCCCCGGACGGGGAGCTGTTTTTT. It codes for CASSLAPDGELFF.

The chain employs TRBV5-1 and TRBJ2-1; 9 bases are a match to TRBD2. The germline gives CDR1 SGHRS, CDR2 YFSETQ. The CDR3 covers 17 residues. J was trimmed by 5 bases and V by 4 bases; bases with no gene match: 13. The CDR3 coding sequence is TGCGCCAGCAGCCCCGGGACTCAGCGGGGGGCAAACAATGAGCAGTTCTTC. This translates into CASSPGTQRGANNEQFF. Full variable domain (missing parts from reference TRBV5-1 and TRBJ2-1): KAGVTQTPRYLIKTRGQQVTLSCSPISGHRSVSWYQQTPGQGLQFLFEYFSETQRNKGNFPGRFSGRQFSNSRSEMNVSTLELGDSALYLCASSPGTQRGANNEQFFGPGTRLTVL.

The V call is TRBV19, the J call TRBJ1-1; D is unclear. The V and J ends lost 3 bases and 0 bases respectively, with 8 bases between them. The CDR3 is 14 amino acids. Germline assignment: CDR1 LNHDA and CDR2 SQIVND (reference sequence). The CDR3 sequence is CASSIPNVNTEAFF. CDR3 nucleotides: TGTGCCAGTAGTATCCCGAACGTGAACACTGAAGCTTTCTTT.

In DNA form, the CDR3 reads TGTGCCAGCAGCGTAGAAACGCAGGGTCGCGACCCTAGCACAGATACGCAGTATTTT. This gives the protein CASSVETQGRDPSTDTQYF. The chain combines TRBV9 with TRBJ2-3; perhaps TRBD1 as D (5 bases). Germline V gene data show CDR1 as SGDLS and CDR2 as YYNGEE. CDR3 length: 19 amino acids. With 0 bases removed from V and 0 bases from J, the gap between germline ends came to 20 bases.

The chain has TRBV19 and TRBJ1-5; D perhaps matches TRBD1 (5 bases). Trimming stripped 4 bases from V and 9 bases from J, with 16 bases between. The CDR3 contains 14 residues. The V gene's germline CDR1 is LNHDA and CDR2 SQIVND (reference sequence). The CDR3 sequence is CASSTDYLQVPQHF. CDR3 nucleotides: TGTGCCAGTAGTACGGATTACTTACAGGTGCCCCAGCATTTT.

The CDR3, as DNA: TGCGCCAGCAAGGTGGGACAGGGCTTCACCTACGAGCAGTACTTC. Translated: CASKVGQGFTYEQYF. The chain links TRBV5-1 to TRBJ2-7, with TRBD1 matching 9 bases. CDR3 length: 15 residues. Germline V CDR1 and CDR2: SGHRS, YFSETQ. V lost 6 bases, J lost 2 bases, and 9 bases stayed unmatched.

V gene TRBV30 combines with J gene TRBJ2-2, with D possibly matching TRBD1 (6 bases). With 5 bases removed from V and 6 bases from J, the gap between germline ends came to 13 bases. CDR1 is GTSNPN and CDR2 is SVGIG in the germline V gene (reference sequence). This CDR3 is 13 amino acids long. This CDR3 is CAWSGELAGELFF. The CDR3 nucleotides read TGTGCCTGGTCAGGGGAATTGGCCGGGGAGCTGTTTTTT. The whole variable domain, filled in from reference TRBV30 and TRBJ2-2, reads SQTIHQWPATLVQPVGSPLSLECTVEGTSNPNLYWYRQAAGRGLQLLFYSVGIGQISSEVPQNLSASRPQDRQFILSSKKLLLSDSGFYLCAWSGELAGELFFGEGSRLTVL.

This chain connects TRBV24-1 to TRBJ1-5; D may be TRBD1 (5 bases). The ends were cut back, 6 bases at V and 5 bases at J, with 13 bases in the middle. There are 14 residues in the CDR3. CDR1 and CDR2 (germline): KGHDR, SFDVKD. The CDR3 DNA follows: TGTGCCACCAGTTCCGGGGGGGAGGATCAGCCCCAGCATTTT. Protein product: CATSSGGEDQPQHF.

The chain carries TRBV24-1 and TRBJ1-2, with D maybe TRBD1 (5 bases). V was pared by 0 bases and J by 8 bases, with 21 bases between. In germline, CDR1 is KGHDR, CDR2 SFDVKD. The CDR3 spans 17 residues. The CDR3 spells CATSDLGGGDGLLGYTF. The CDR3 DNA reads TGTGCCACCAGTGATTTGGGCGGGGGGGATGGTCTATTGGGCTACACCTTC.

The chain links TRBV9 to TRBJ1-2; D is uncertain. The CDR3 length is 12 residues. The germline CDR1 and CDR2 sequences are SGDLS and YYNGEE. V was shortened by 1 base and J by 4 bases, with 5 bases between the two germline ends. The DNA for the CDR3 is TGTGCCAGCAGCGTATCCACCTATGGCTACACCTTC. Translation gives CASSVSTYGYTF. Filled out from reference TRBV9 and TRBJ1-2, the complete variable domain reads DSGVTQTPKHLITATGQRVTLRCSPRSGDLSVYWYQQSLDQGLQFLIQYYNGEERAKGNILERFSAQQFPDLHSELNLSSLELGDSALYFCASSVSTYGYTFGSGTRLTVV.

This clone appeared a few times. The V call is TRBV19, the J call TRBJ1-2; D ambiguous. This CDR3 comprises 13 residues. The V and J ends lost 6 bases and 8 bases respectively, with 16 bases between them. Germline loops: CDR1 LNHDA, CDR2 SQIVND (reference sequence). The CDR3 region is CASRFGQLRGYTF. For the CDR3, the DNA is TGTGCCAGTAGGTTTGGGCAGCTGAGAGGCTACACCTTC. The entire variable domain, with the rest obtained from reference TRBV19 and TRBJ1-2, is as follows: DGGITQSPKYLFRKEGQNVTLSCEQNLNHDAMYWYRQDPGQGLRLIYYSQIVNDFQKGDIAEGYSVSREKKESFPLTVTSAQKNPTAFYLCASRFGQLRGYTFGSGTRLTVV.

This rearrangement joins TRBV18 to TRBJ1-5; no reliable D call. V lost 6 bases and J 0 bases, leaving 12 bases between the germline ends. There are 15 residues in the CDR3. From germline, CDR1 is KGHSH and CDR2 LQKENI. The CDR3 DNA follows: TGTGCCAGCTCCCCAACGGAGAATAGCAATCAGCCCCAGCATTTT. It encodes CASSPTENSNQPQHF.

The rearrangement joins TRBV30 to TRBJ2-3; 7 positions agree with TRBD1. Germline V CDR1 and CDR2: GTSNPN, SVGIG (reference sequence). The CDR3 runs to 15 residues. V was pared by 1 base and J by 3 bases, with 7 bases of the junction left unmatched. Here the CDR3 reads CAWSARQGVTDTQYF. The CDR3 DNA is TGTGCCTGGAGTGCGAGGCAGGGGGTAACAGATACGCAGTATTTT.

This clone was seen a handful of times. The chain carries TRBV4-2 and TRBJ1-2; D gene unclear. The CDR3 totals 14 residues. Per the germline V gene, CDR1 is LGHNA and CDR2 is YNFKEQ. Trimming shortened V by 1 base and J by 2 bases, and 8 bases separated the two germline ends. The CDR3 DNA follows: TGTGCCAGCAGCCAAGCGGAGGGAAACTATGGCTACACCTTC. Translation: CASSQAEGNYGYTF.

The chain links TRBV5-1 to TRBJ2-1, with 8 bases matching TRBD2. Germline CDR1 reads SGHRS; CDR2 reads YFSETQ. The V gene end was trimmed by 0 bases and the J gene end by 1 base; junction bases not matched to a gene: 6. There are 17 residues in the CDR3. The CDR3 DNA reads as TGCGCCAGCAGCTTGGGTCGGGGGGGCCTGTCCTACAATGAGCAGTTCTTC. Its translation is CASSLGRGGLSYNEQFF.

This clone came up once. This chain uses TRBV24-1 with TRBJ2-1; maybe TRBD1 (6 bases). CDR3 length: 13 residues. Germline V gene lookup returns CDR1 KGHDR and CDR2 SFDVKD. V was cut by 8 bases and J by 4 bases, with 11 bases left in between. CDR3 DNA: TGTGCCACCAAGGACAGTAAATACAATGAGCAGTTCTTC. Protein sequence: CATKDSKYNEQFF.

Note on this clone: This sample also contains other DNA sequences that code for the same CDR3. The chain combines TRBV5-1 with TRBJ2-3; 12 bases match TRBD2. Germline-derived CDR1 and CDR2 are SGHRS and YFSETQ. The length of the CDR3 is 16 residues. The trim removed 4 bases at V and 1 base at J, leaving 4 bases unmatched. As DNA, the CDR3 is TGCGCCAGCAGCCCGCGGACTAGCGGGGGCACAGATACGCAGTATTTT. It specifies CASSPRTSGGTDTQYF.

This clone appeared once. This chain joins TRBV4-1 and TRBJ1-1; D not resolved. The ends were cut back, 2 bases at V and 1 base at J, with 8 bases in the middle. The V gene's germline CDR1 is MGHRA and CDR2 YSYEKL. The CDR3 loop spans 14 amino acids. The CDR3 DNA sequence: TGCGCCAGCAGCCAACACCTGGGGAACACTGAAGCTTTCTTT. Protein sequence: CASSQHLGNTEAFF.

The chain has TRBV6-5 and TRBJ1-1; no clear D gene. CDR3 length: 13 residues. Trimming left V 6 bases short and J 1 base short, with 9 bases between. Germline V gene sequence: CDR1 MNHEY, CDR2 SVGAGI. The CDR3 reads CASSLTENTEAFF. CDR3 nucleotides: TGTGCCAGCAGCCTAACAGAGAACACTGAAGCTTTCTTT.

This chain connects TRBV5-4 to TRBJ2-3, with D possibly TRBD1 on 7 matching bases. CDR1 SGHNT and CDR2 YYREEE come from the germline V gene (reference sequence). The length of the CDR3 is 15 residues. Trimming stripped 4 bases from V and 0 bases from J, with 12 bases between. For the CDR3, the DNA is TGTGCCAGCAGCCCGCGGGACAGTAGCACAGATACGCAGTATTTT. It is translated as CASSPRDSSTDTQYF.

The J gene is TRBJ2-7, the V gene TRBV7-2; the match to TRBD1 covers 8 bases. The V and J ends lost 3 bases and 2 bases, in that order; junction bases with no gene match: 9. Germline CDR1 reads SGHTA; CDR2 reads FQGNSA. This CDR3 contains 16 residues. DNA for the CDR3: TGTGCCAGCAGCTTGCAACAGGGGGTCCGCCCCTACGAGCAGTACTTC. Translation gives CASSLQQGVRPYEQYF.

This chain connects TRBV7-3 to TRBJ2-6; tentative D call: TRBD1 (6 bases). V lost 5 bases, J lost 0 bases, and 8 bases lay in between. The CDR3 contains 15 residues. CDR1 is SGHTA and CDR2 is FQGTGA in the germline V gene. The DNA for the CDR3 is TGTGCCAGCAGCCCACAGGGCTCTGGGGCCAACGTCCTGACTTTC. The encoded protein is CASSPQGSGANVLTF.

The chain recombines TRBV6-5 with TRBJ1-5, with TRBD1 as a possible D gene (5 bases). Germline loops: CDR1 MNHEY, CDR2 SVGAGI. Trimming took off 4 bases at V and 5 bases at J, with 12 bases between the two ends. The CDR3 runs to 14 residues. In nucleotides, the CDR3 is TGTGCCAGCAGTTCCCTAGACAGCTATCAGCCCCAGCATTTT. Amino acids: CASSSLDSYQPQHF.

The chain joins TRBV2 to TRBJ1-2; 8 positions agree with TRBD1. V dropped 3 bases and J dropped 5; count of bases not matched to a gene: 2. CDR1 and CDR2 from the germline V gene are SNHLY and FYNNEI. The CDR3 covers 13 residues. DNA of the CDR3: TGTGCCAGCAGTGATACAGGGGGGTATGGCTACACCTTC. It translates to CASSDTGGYGYTF. The full variable domain, in which reference TRBV2 and TRBJ1-2 provide the parts outside the CDR3, is EPEVTQTPSHQVTQMGQEVILRCVPISNHLYFYWYRQILGQKVEFLVSFYNNEISEKSEIFDDQFSVERPDGSNFTLKIRSTKLEDSAMYFCASSDTGGYGYTFGSGTRLTVV.

This chain joins TRBV18 and TRBJ1-1; possibly TRBD1 for D (6 bases). CDR3 length: 15 amino acids. The germline V gene encodes CDR1 KGHSH and CDR2 LQKENI. V dropped 0 bases and J dropped 10 bases, with 18 bases sitting between them. This CDR3 is CASSPPNREGSGAFF. The CDR3, as DNA: TGTGCCAGCTCACCACCGAACAGGGAAGGGTCAGGAGCTTTCTTT.

The sample holds one count of this clone. The chain is built from TRBV28 and TRBJ1-2; D gene unclear. Trimming stripped 6 bases from V and 4 bases from J, with 15 bases between. The CDR3 has 14 residues. Per germline, CDR1 MDHEN and CDR2 SYDVKM. The CDR3 DNA follows: TGTGCCAGCAGCCCCGGTGGGCAGATCTATGGCTACACCTTC. The encoded protein is CASSPGGQIYGYTF.

The gene calls are TRBV19 and TRBJ1-5; D not certain. Trimming took 3 bases from V and 6 from J, leaving 12 bases between them. CDR1 and CDR2 (germline): LNHDA, SQIVND (reference sequence). The CDR3 covers 14 residues. The CDR3 protein is CASSIGQKAQPQHF. The DNA for the CDR3 is TGTGCCAGTAGTATCGGGCAGAAGGCTCAGCCCCAGCATTTT. The full variable domain, with the rest looked up from reference TRBV19 and TRBJ1-5, is DGGITQSPKYLFRKEGQNVTLSCEQNLNHDAMYWYRQDPGQGLRLIYYSQIVNDFQKGDIAEGYSVSREKKESFPLTVTSAQKNPTAFYLCASSIGQKAQPQHFGDGTRLSIL.

This rearrangement joins TRBV19 to TRBJ2-5, with D possibly TRBD2 on 5 matching bases. The CDR3 runs 13 residues. Trimming took 5 bases from V and 1 from J, leaving 8 bases between them. The germline gives CDR1 LNHDA, CDR2 SQIVND (reference sequence). In DNA, the CDR3 is TGTGCCAGTAGTGAAAGCGGCCAAGAGACCCAGTACTTC. Residues: CASSESGQETQYF.

The rearrangement links TRBV2 to TRBJ1-6, with TRBD1 matching 10 bases. V lost 3 bases, J lost 5 bases, and 4 bases stayed unmatched. The CDR3 spans 16 residues. Germline V lookup: CDR1 SNHLY, CDR2 FYNNEI. For the CDR3, the DNA is TGTGCCAGCAGTGAGTTGGGACAGGGGAATAATTCACCCCTCCACTTT. Its translation is CASSELGQGNNSPLHF.

The chain has TRBV15 and TRBJ1-5; 12 nucleotides align to TRBD1. CDR3 length: 19 residues. With V trimmed by 4 bases and J by 4 bases, 14 bases remained unmatched. CDR1 is LNHNV and CDR2 is YYDKDF in the germline V gene (reference sequence). The CDR3 DNA sequence: TGTGCCACCAGCACCCCTGACCGGGACAGGGGGCTACGGAATCAGCCCCAGCATTTT. As protein: CATSTPDRDRGLRNQPQHF.